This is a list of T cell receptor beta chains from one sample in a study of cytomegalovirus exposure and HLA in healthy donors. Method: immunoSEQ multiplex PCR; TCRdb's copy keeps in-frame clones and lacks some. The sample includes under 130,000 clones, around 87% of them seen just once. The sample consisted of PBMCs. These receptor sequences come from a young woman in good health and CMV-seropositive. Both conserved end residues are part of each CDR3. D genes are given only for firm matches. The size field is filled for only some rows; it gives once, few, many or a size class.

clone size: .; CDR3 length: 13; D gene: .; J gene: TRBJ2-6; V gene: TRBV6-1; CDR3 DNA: TGTGCCAGCAGTGGTTTTAGGGCCAACGTCCTGACTTTC; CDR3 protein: CASSGFRANVLTF
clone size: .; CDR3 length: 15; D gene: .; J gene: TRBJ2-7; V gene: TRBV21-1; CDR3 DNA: TGTGCCAGCAGCAATCAGTGGACTAGCCACTGCGAGCAGTACTTC; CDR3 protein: CASSNQWTSHCEQYF
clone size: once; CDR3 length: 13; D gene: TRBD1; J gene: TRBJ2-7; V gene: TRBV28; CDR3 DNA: TGTGCCAGCAGTTTAAAGGGGGCGTACGAGCAGTACTTC; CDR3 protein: CASSLKGAYEQYF
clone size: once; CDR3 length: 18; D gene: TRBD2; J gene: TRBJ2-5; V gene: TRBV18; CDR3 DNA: TGTGCCAGCTCCCCGGGACTAGCGGGGGTGAGCGTAATAGAGACCCAGTACTTC; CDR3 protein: CASSPGLAGVSVIETQYF
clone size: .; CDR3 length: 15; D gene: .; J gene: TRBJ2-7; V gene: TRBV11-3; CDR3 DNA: TGTGCCAGCAGCTTAGGGCAGGGCGGCTCCTACGAGCAGTACTTC; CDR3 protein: CASSLGQGGSYEQYF
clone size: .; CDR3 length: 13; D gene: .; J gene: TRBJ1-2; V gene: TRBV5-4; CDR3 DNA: TGTGCCAGCAGCTCCCGACAGCCAAATGGCTACACCTTC; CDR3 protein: CASSSRQPNGYTF
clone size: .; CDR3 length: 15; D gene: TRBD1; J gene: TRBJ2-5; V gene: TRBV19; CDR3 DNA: TGTGCCAGTAGTGTTTTTGGGACAGGGGATGAGACCCAGTACTTC; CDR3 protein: CASSVFGTGDETQYF
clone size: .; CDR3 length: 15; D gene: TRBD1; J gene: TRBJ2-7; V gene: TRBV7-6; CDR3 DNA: TGTGCCAGCAGCGGAGCCGGGACAGGGTCCCACGAGCAGTACTTC; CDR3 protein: CASSGAGTGSHEQYF
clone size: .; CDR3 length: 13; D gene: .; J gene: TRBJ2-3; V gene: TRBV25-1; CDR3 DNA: TGTGCCAGCAGTGAGTGGGGCCCAGATACGCAGTATTTT; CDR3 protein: CASSEWGPDTQYF
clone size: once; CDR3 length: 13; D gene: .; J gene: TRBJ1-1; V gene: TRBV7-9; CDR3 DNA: TGTGCCAGCAGCTTAGAAGCGAACACTGAAGCTTTCTTT; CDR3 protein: CASSLEANTEAFF
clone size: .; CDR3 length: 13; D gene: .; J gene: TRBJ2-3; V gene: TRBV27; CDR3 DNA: TGTGCCAGCAGTTTACAGGGAGGAGATACGCAGTATTTT; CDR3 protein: CASSLQGGDTQYF
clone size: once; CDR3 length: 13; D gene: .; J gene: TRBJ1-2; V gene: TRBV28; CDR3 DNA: TGTGCCAGCAGCCCTACAGGGACATATGGCTACACCTTC; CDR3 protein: CASSPTGTYGYTF
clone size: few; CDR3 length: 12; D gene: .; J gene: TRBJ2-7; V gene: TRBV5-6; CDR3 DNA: TGTGCCAGCAGCCCGGTGGGCCGAGAGCAGTACTTC; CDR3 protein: CASSPVGREQYF
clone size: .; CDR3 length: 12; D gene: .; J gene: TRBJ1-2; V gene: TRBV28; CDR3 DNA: TGTGCCATCAGGGAGTCTAACTATGGCTACACCTTC; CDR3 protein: CAIRESNYGYTF
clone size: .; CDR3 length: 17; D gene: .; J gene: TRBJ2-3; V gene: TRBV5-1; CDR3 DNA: TGCGCCAGCAGCTTGGCCTTGCTAGCTGCTCAAACAGATACGCAGTATTTT; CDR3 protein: CASSLALLAAQTDTQYF
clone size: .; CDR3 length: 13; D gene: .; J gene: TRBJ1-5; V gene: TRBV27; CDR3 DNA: TGTGCCAGCAGTTTATCGGCGAGGCAGCCCCAGCATTTT; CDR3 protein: CASSLSARQPQHF
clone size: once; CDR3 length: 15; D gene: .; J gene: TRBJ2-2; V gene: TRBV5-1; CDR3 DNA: TGCGCCAGCAGCTTGCTAGGGGGACACACCGGGGAGCTGTTTTTT; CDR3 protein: CASSLLGGHTGELFF
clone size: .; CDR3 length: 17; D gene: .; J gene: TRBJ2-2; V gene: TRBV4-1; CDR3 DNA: TGCGCCAGCAGCCAAGAACAAGCGGGTTTGAACACCGGGGAGCTGTTTTTT; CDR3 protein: CASSQEQAGLNTGELFF
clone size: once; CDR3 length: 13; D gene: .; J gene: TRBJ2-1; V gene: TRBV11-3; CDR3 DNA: TGTGCCAGCAGCTTAGGGACAGACAATGAGCAGTTCTTC; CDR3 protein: CASSLGTDNEQFF
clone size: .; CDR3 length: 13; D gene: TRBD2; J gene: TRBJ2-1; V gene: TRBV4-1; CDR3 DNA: TGCGCCAGCAGCCAAACGGGAGGACCTGAGCAGTTCTTC; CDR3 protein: CASSQTGGPEQFF